This T cell receptor beta chain is from a study of blood T cell repertoires in COVID-19. The V end lost 1 base, the J end lost 2 bases, and 7 bases lay between the germline ends. Germline lookup yields CDR1 SGHNT and CDR2 YYREEE (reference sequence). The CDR3 consists of 15 residues. Authors' processing steps: The assay estimated nucleated cells by amplifying reference gene primers. The repertoire was sequenced with immunoSEQ multiplex PCR; TCRdb's copy has only in-frame clones and lacks some. The DNA was the basis for D and trimming; V, J and clone size are from that table. The table lists over 120,000 clones, under 90% of them singletons, with roughly 8% in the top ten.

The sequenced sample consisted of peripheral blood. This TCR came from a human donor in a cohort sampled during active COVID-19. The V gene is TRBV5-4, the J gene TRBJ2-6, with D possibly TRBD1 on 5 matching bases. In DNA form, the CDR3 reads TGTGCCAGCAGCTTGCAAGGGGCTGGGGCCAACGTCCTGACTTTC. Amino acid sequence: CASSLQGAGANVLTF.